The TCR beta chain under discussion was sequenced for a study of shared clonotypes between healthy human individuals. The data were produced by immunoSEQ multiplex PCR, yet TCRdb's version contains in-frame clones alone and is incomplete. The data hold about 700,000 clones, with approximately 79% observed a single time. The CDR3 spans 15 residues. V lost 6 bases to trimming and J lost 7 bases; unmatched junction nucleotides: 14. Germline CDR1 and CDR2: SQVTM and ANQGSEA. General study results and limits: Donors were few, which limited the genetic and exposure-history diversity represented.

As regards this clone: What it binds is not known. It is likely a read error: a sequence one base away is far more abundant.

The sequence came from a woman aged 25 to 39 in good health. Sequenced material: memory CD4+ T cells sorted from blood. Subset indicated: CD45RA-negative fraction. This chain connects TRBV29-1 to TRBJ2-3; 9 bases are shared with TRBD2. CDR3 sequence reads: CSVAPGAGGPNTQYF. CDR3 DNA: TGCAGCGTCGCCCCCGGGGCGGGAGGGCCTAATACGCAGTATTTT.